The text below deals with one T cell receptor beta chain. Its antigen is as yet unknown. The record originates from a study of cytomegalovirus exposure and HLA in healthy donors. Study-level findings and limits: V- and J-gene trimming in TCR beta was tied to a missense DCLRE1C variant by an analysis performed later.

Primers for the PCR totalled 60 Vbeta and 13 Jbeta. Authors' data handling: A later analysis tallied 75 million to 80 million unique TCR beta chains, around 12 million of them shared. The data were produced by immunoSEQ multiplex PCR, yet TCRdb's version contains in-frame clones alone and is incomplete. V and J calls and clone size come straight from that table; D and trimming were deduced from the DNA. The sample has more than 70,000 clones; around two thirds are singletons. This CDR3 comprises 14 residues. Deletions cut 10 bases from V and 7 bases from J, with 20 bases between. Germline V CDR1 and CDR2: MNHEY, SMNVEV (reference sequence).

This chain joins TRBV27 and TRBJ2-1; possibly TRBD2 for D (6 bases). The sequenced material came from PBMCs. The clonotype was recovered from a woman in her fifties or sixties in good health and CMV-seropositive. The CDR3 bases are TGTGCCACCACTCGGGGGTCGGGAAAAAATGAGCAGTTCTTC. Its protein product is CATTRGSGKNEQFF.